These 22 T cell receptor beta chains originate from one sample sequenced in a study of T cell changes during pregnancy in multiple sclerosis. Sequenced by immunoSEQ multiplex PCR; TCRdb stores in-frame clones only, minus some. The data show about 130,000 clones, with 95% to 98% seen just once and over 0.35% held by the top ten. This specimen consisted of peripheral blood, obtained after pregnancy. The source of these receptors is a female donor with multiple sclerosis, enrolled in a pregnancy study.

This clone is a singleton in its sample. V usage is TRBV5-1 and J usage is TRBJ2-5, with D possibly TRBD2 on 6 matching bases. CDR3 length: 19 amino acids. Germline CDR1 and CDR2: SGHRS and YFSETQ. Trimming left V 0 bases short and J 2 bases short, with 23 bases between. In DNA form, the CDR3 reads TGCGCCAGCAGCTTGGAAAGGTGGGGGACTCCTAGGCCACAAGAGACCCAGTACTTC. Translation gives CASSLERWGTPRPQETQYF.

The V and J genes are TRBV14 and TRBJ2-5; 8 bases are shared with TRBD2. This CDR3 contains 15 residues. With V trimmed by 0 bases and J by 5 bases, 5 bases remained unmatched. Germline-derived CDR1 and CDR2 are SGHDN and FVKESK. The CDR3 loop is CASSQDGLAWETQYF. In DNA, the CDR3 is TGTGCCAGCAGCCAAGATGGACTAGCCTGGGAGACCCAGTACTTC.

V is TRBV30 and J is TRBJ2-7; 7 nucleotides line up with TRBD2. The germline CDR1 and CDR2 sequences are GTSNPN and SVGIG (reference sequence). Trimming cost V 4 bases and J 4 bases; bases outside gene matches: 10. The CDR3 covers 14 residues. CDR3 sequence reads: CAWTPSGGMYEQYF. DNA for the CDR3: TGTGCCTGGACACCTAGCGGAGGGATGTACGAGCAGTACTTC.

The chain recombines TRBV6-1 with TRBJ2-2, with 11 nucleotides matching TRBD1. After removal of 7 bases from V and 6 bases from J, the junction contained 7 bases not matched to a gene. Per germline, CDR1 MNHNS and CDR2 SASEGT. The CDR3 length is 15 residues. This CDR3 is CASNLGQGAAGELFF. The CDR3 DNA reads as TGTGCCAGCAATTTAGGACAGGGGGCCGCCGGGGAGCTGTTTTTT.

V and J are TRBV5-6 and TRBJ2-1, with 11 bases fitting TRBD2. V was pared by 2 bases and J by 8 bases, with 6 bases of the junction left unmatched. Germline values: CDR1 SGHDT, CDR2 YYEEEE. This CDR3 contains 15 residues. The CDR3 here is CASSFTSGGRYEQFF. Written as DNA, the CDR3 is TGTGCCAGCAGCTTCACTAGCGGGGGTCGATATGAGCAGTTCTTC.

The chain is built from TRBV2 and TRBJ1-4; D is undetermined. Germline V CDR1 and CDR2: SNHLY, FYNNEI. Trimming shortened V by 3 bases and J by 6 bases, and 14 bases separated the two germline ends. This CDR3 contains 15 residues. For the CDR3, the DNA is TGTGCCAGCAGTGAGGAGGGAAACGGGTATGAAAAACTGTTTTTT. Its translation is CASSEEGNGYEKLFF. Complete variable domain (other parts from reference TRBV2 and TRBJ1-4): EPEVTQTPSHQVTQMGQEVILRCVPISNHLYFYWYRQILGQKVEFLVSFYNNEISEKSEIFDDQFSVERPDGSNFTLKIRSTKLEDSAMYFCASSEEGNGYEKLFFGSGTQLSVL.

The DNA for the CDR3 is TGCGCCAGCAGCTTGGGAGAGGTTAATGAAAAACTGTTTTTT. Amino acid sequence: CASSLGEVNEKLFF. This chain links TRBV5-1 with TRBJ1-4; D remains ambiguous. There are 14 residues in the CDR3. Per germline, CDR1 SGHRS and CDR2 YFSETQ. V lost 0 bases to trimming and J lost 4 bases, with 7 bases between them.

The genes are TRBV4-2 and TRBJ1-5, with 8 bases that match TRBD1. The CDR3 covers 15 residues. Trimming removed 4 bases from V and 6 bases from J; junction bases left unmatched: 8. CDR1 and CDR2 from the germline V gene are LGHNA and YNFKEQ. CDR3 bases: TGTGCCAGCAGCCCGCAGGGGGCCACGAGTCAGCCCCAGCATTTT. Translating it yields CASSPQGATSQPQHF.

The chain employs TRBV7-9 and TRBJ2-3, with 8 positions matching TRBD2. CDR3 length equals 18 residues. Per the germline V gene, CDR1 is SEHNR and CDR2 is FQNEAQ (reference sequence). With 2 bases clipped from V and 1 base from J, the junction kept 11 bases outside the gene matches. The CDR3 DNA reads TGTGCCAGCAGCTTAATAGGAGACCCGACTAGCGGCACAGATACGCAGTATTTT. It is translated as CASSLIGDPTSGTDTQYF.

This rearrangement joins TRBV5-1 to TRBJ2-1; D is perhaps TRBD1 (6 bases). Germline CDR1 and CDR2: SGHRS and YFSETQ. V lost 4 bases, J lost 8 bases, and 13 bases lay in between. The CDR3 has 13 residues. For the CDR3, the DNA is TGCGCCAGCAGCCTCCTGGACAGACATGAGCAGTTCTTC. Its translation is CASSLLDRHEQFF.

This chain uses TRBV6-6 with TRBJ2-1; D might be TRBD1 (7 bases). With 4 bases removed from V and 7 bases from J, the gap between germline ends came to 8 bases. The germline V gene encodes CDR1 MNHNY and CDR2 SVGAGI (reference sequence). This CDR3 comprises 12 residues. Here the CDR3 DNA reads TGTGCCAGCAGTTCAGGGGGGAATGAGCAGTTCTTC. Its protein product is CASSSGGNEQFF.

The chain combines TRBV28 with TRBJ2-3, with 8 bases lining up with TRBD1. The ends lost 5 bases at V and 0 bases at J; junction bases unmatched: 16. The germline CDR1 and CDR2 sequences are MDHEN and SYDVKM. This CDR3 has 19 residues. CDR3 amino acids: CASSGFGTGFLSSTDTQYF. DNA of the CDR3: TGTGCCAGCAGTGGGTTTGGGACAGGCTTCCTCTCTAGCACAGATACGCAGTATTTT. Complete variable domain (other parts from reference TRBV28 and TRBJ2-3): DVKVTQSSRYLVKRTGEKVFLECVQDMDHENMFWYRQDPGLGLRLIYFSYDVKMKEKGDIPEGYSVSREKKERFSLILESASTNQTSMYLCASSGFGTGFLSSTDTQYFGPGTRLTVL.

This chain links TRBV27 with TRBJ2-3, with 8 bases fitting TRBD2. CDR1 MNHEY and CDR2 SMNVEV come from the germline V gene (reference sequence). With V trimmed by 4 bases and J by 4 bases, 19 bases remained unmatched. The CDR3 is 19 residues long. The DNA of the CDR3 is TGTGCCAGCAGTTCCCAATACGGGAGGGCCGGGGGATGGGCAGATACGCAGTATTTT. Protein: CASSSQYGRAGGWADTQYF.

As DNA, the CDR3 is TGTGCCAGTAGTATCAGCAGGGGGGCAGATACGCAGTATTTT. It yields the protein CASSISRGADTQYF. This rearrangement joins TRBV19 to TRBJ2-3; possibly TRBD1 for D (7 bases). The germline CDR1 and CDR2 sequences are LNHDA and SQIVND (reference sequence). There are 14 residues in the CDR3. V lost 3 bases and J lost 4, with 11 bases in between.

The DNA for the CDR3 is TGTGCCAGCAGCCCCCTAGAGGCCTACGAGCAGTACTTC. This encodes CASSPLEAYEQYF. The chain combines TRBV11-3 with TRBJ2-7; unclear D gene. The CDR3 extends over 13 amino acids. Trimming removed 5 bases at V and 2 bases at J, with 10 bases between. Germline CDR1 reads SGHNT; CDR2 reads YENEEA.

The chain uses TRBV2 and TRBJ1-3; 7 bases fit TRBD1. The CDR3 covers 14 residues. Germline CDR1 and CDR2: SNHLY and FYNNEI. Trimming removed 7 bases from V and 0 bases from J; junction bases left unmatched: 3. The CDR3 region is CASTRDSSGNTIYF. The CDR3 region has the DNA TGTGCCAGCACGCGGGACAGCTCTGGAAACACCATATATTTT.

This clone was recorded once. The rearrangement links TRBV7-9 to TRBJ2-2; 9 bases align to TRBD2. The CDR3 length is 16 residues. The trim removed 5 bases at V and 0 bases at J, leaving 4 bases unmatched. Germline CDR1 reads SEHNR; CDR2 reads FQNEAQ (reference sequence). CDR3 nucleotide sequence: TGTGCCAGCAGCGGACTAGCGCGACCGAACACCGGGGAGCTGTTTTTT. This sequence encodes CASSGLARPNTGELFF.

J is TRBJ1-1 and V is TRBV14; the match to TRBD1 covers 7 bases. The CDR3 has 15 amino acids. Germline V gene data show CDR1 as SGHDN and CDR2 as FVKESK. The V and J ends lost 3 bases and 0 bases, in that order; junction bases with no gene match: 4. The CDR3 sequence: CASSHRQGLNTEAFF. As DNA, the CDR3 is TGTGCCAGCAGCCACCGACAGGGTTTGAACACTGAAGCTTTCTTT.

The V gene is TRBV19, the J gene TRBJ1-1, with D unclear. Germline lookup yields CDR1 LNHDA and CDR2 SQIVND (reference sequence). Between the trimmed V and J ends, which lost 7 bases and 0 bases, there was a span of 6 bases. This CDR3 spans 12 amino acids. The CDR3 protein is CASKRLNTEAFF. Written as DNA, the CDR3 is TGTGCCAGTAAACGGTTGAACACTGAAGCTTTCTTT.

The V gene is TRBV9, the J gene TRBJ2-2; 14 bases match TRBD2. V dropped 3 bases and J dropped 4; count of bases not matched to a gene: 8. This CDR3 is 18 amino acids long. Germline V gives CDR1 SGDLS, CDR2 YYNGEE. CDR3 protein: CASSDPGLAGVGTGELFF. The CDR3, as DNA: TGTGCCAGCAGCGACCCGGGACTAGCGGGAGTTGGCACCGGGGAGCTGTTTTTT.

The chain joins TRBV5-6 to TRBJ2-1; 11 nucleotides agree with TRBD2. V lost 0 bases and J lost 10; bases outside the gene matches: 3. Germline V gene sequence: CDR1 SGHDT, CDR2 YYEEEE. This CDR3 region has 14 residues. CDR3: CASSLASGGSEQFF. The CDR3 DNA is TGTGCCAGCAGCTTGGCTAGCGGGGGGTCGGAGCAGTTCTTC.

V usage is TRBV19 and J usage is TRBJ2-4; 7 bases align to TRBD1. Germline V gene data show CDR1 as LNHDA and CDR2 as SQIVND (reference sequence). The CDR3 loop spans 16 amino acids. V trimming: 7 bases; J trimming: 1 base; junction bases outside the gene matches: 10. Written as DNA, the CDR3 is TGTGCCAGTATTCCCCGACAGGGTGCCGCCAAAAACATTCAGTACTTC. Its protein product is CASIPRQGAAKNIQYF.